Shown below are 15 T cell receptor beta chains from a single sample sequenced in a study of tumor-infiltrating lymphocytes in primary liver carcinoma. From approximately 450 ng total RNA, TCR beta cDNA was generated with a primer in the constant region. Slightly modified ARM-PCR, run as three nested multiplex PCR rounds, produced the TCR beta libraries. Primers for the first two PCR rounds were TRBV1-TRBV30 forward primers and a C-beta reverse primer (about 10 cycles per round). TCRdb itself ran the multiplex PCR reads through MiXCR, one entry per CDR3 protein. The table includes 70,000 to 85,000 distinct CDR3 sequences, about two thirds detected once. Unsorted bulk tissue of roughly 18-31 mg yielded co-extracted RNA and DNA. Input material: liver tumor tissue from sampling region 4. The subset here: tumor region T4, right-lateral pole. The source of these receptors is an older woman with primary liver carcinoma and hepatitis B virus infection.

A word on this clonotype: Its ends do not fully match the called genes, so a read error is possible. This chain joins TRBV11-2 and TRBJ1-1, with TRBD1 identical over 7 bases. Germline CDR1 and CDR2: SGHAT and FQNNGV. This CDR3 spans 13 amino acids. The CDR3 loop is CASRLESGGEAFF. The CDR3 nucleotides read TGTGCAAGCAGATTAGAGTCAGGGGGTGAAGCTTTTTTT.

About this clonotype itself: This CDR3 is missing its conserved last phenylalanine or tryptophan, likely due to a read error. It is unclear where the CDR3 begins or ends on the DNA, so no DNA is shown, and the CDR3 is as TCRdb lists it. This chain links TRBV14 with TRBJ2-1. The CDR3 totals 14 residues, both ends included. Per germline, CDR1 SGHDN and CDR2 FVKESK. The CDR3 loop reads CASSPKLTGNEQLL.

As concerns this clonotype: A read error is possible here, since a much larger clone lies one base away. The chain employs TRBV13 and TRBJ2-2, with TRBD2 identical over 10 bases. Germline V CDR1 and CDR2: PRHDT, FYEKMQ (reference sequence). The CDR3 covers 16 residues. The CDR3 sequence is CASSPRLAGHTGKLFF. The DNA of the CDR3 is TGTGCCAGCAGCCCCAGACTAGCGGGTCACACCGGGAAGCTGTTTTTT.

In the case of this clonotype: The conserved final phenylalanine or tryptophan is absent from the CDR3, which likely points to a read error. The V and J genes are TRBV4-1 and TRBJ2-7; 7 bases fit TRBD1. Germline CDR1 reads MGHRA; CDR2 reads YSYEKL. With V trimmed by 4 bases and J by 2 bases, 20 bases remained unmatched. This CDR3 is 19 amino acids long. The CDR3 DNA sequence: TGCGCCAGCAGCCCTCGGGGCAGGGGGTTGGGAGTACGGGCCTACGAGCAGTACCTC. Its translation: CASSPRGRGLGVRAYEQYL.

This clonotype was detected ten times or more. The CDR3 region has the DNA TGTGCTAGTGCCTCCCGGGCTGGGGCCTACAATGAGCAGTTCTTC. As protein: CASASRAGAYNEQFF. The rearrangement links TRBV12-5 to TRBJ2-1; no clear D. V gave up 7 bases and J gave up 2 bases, with 15 bases separating them. This CDR3 has 15 amino acids. Germline-derived CDR1 and CDR2 are LGHNT and FRNRAP.

The chain employs TRBV28 and TRBJ2-1, with D tentatively TRBD2 (6 bases). V dropped 8 bases and J dropped 9 bases, with 20 bases sitting between them. The CDR3 contains 14 residues. Germline CDR1 MDHEN, CDR2 SYDVKM. CDR3 in DNA: TGTGCCAGCCAGGCTAGCGCGAGCAAAATTGAGCAGTTCTTC. It encodes CASQASASKIEQFF.

This clonotype was observed once. Being one base from a much bigger clone, this may be a read error. The V gene is TRBV30, the J gene TRBJ1-1; 7 positions agree with TRBD1. Germline V lookup: CDR1 GTSNPN, CDR2 SVGIG (reference sequence). The CDR3 contains 15 residues. Written as DNA, the CDR3 is TGTGCCTGGAGTGTTATAGGCAGGGGGGACACTGAAGCTATCTTT. Translated: CAWSVIGRGDTEAIF.

This clonotype showed up many times. This chain connects TRBV6-6 to TRBJ2-1, with 10 bases lining up with TRBD1. The CDR3 is 22 residues long. Per germline, CDR1 MNHNY and CDR2 SVGAGI (reference sequence). The trim removed 7 bases at V and 6 bases at J, leaving 30 bases unmatched. CDR3 amino acids: CASINRDRGSSGERWGINEQFF. In DNA, the CDR3 is TGTGCCAGCATCAACCGGGACAGGGGAAGTAGCGGGGAACGATGGGGTATCAATGAGCAGTTCTTC.

V usage is TRBV11-3 and J usage is TRBJ2-3; 7 bases are shared with TRBD2. Per the germline V gene, CDR1 is SGHNT and CDR2 is YENEEA. V lost 2 bases and J lost 3; bases outside the gene matches: 14. This CDR3 is built from 18 residues. This chain's CDR3 is CASSLRLAGALTTDTQYF. The CDR3, as DNA: TGTGCCAGCAGCTTAAGACTAGCAGGAGCTCTAACTACAGATACGCAGTATTTT.

J is TRBJ1-2 and V is TRBV2; possible D gene TRBD1, 5 bases. Trimming removed 1 base at V and 4 bases at J, with 10 bases between. Germline V gene sequence: CDR1 SNHLY, CDR2 FYNNEI. This CDR3 has 14 amino acids. The CDR3 is CASSEGQTVYGYTF. Here the CDR3 DNA reads TGTGCCAGCAGTGAAGGGCAGACAGTCTATGGCTACACCTTC.

Notes on this clonotype: A read error may produce the germline difference seen at one junction end. The chain has TRBV6-5 and TRBJ2-6; TRBD1 or TRBD2 may be the D gene (5 bases each). Germline V gene data show CDR1 as MNHEY and CDR2 as SVGAGI. The CDR3 length is 15 residues. The CDR3 reads CVSSWENSGGNVLTF. DNA of the CDR3: TGTGTCAGCAGCTGGGAGAACTCTGGGGGCAACGTCCTGACTTTC.

This clonotype showed up many times. The chain joins TRBV12-3 or TRBV12-4 to TRBJ2-2, with TRBD2 matching over 7 bases. The CDR3 is made up of 14 amino acids. Trimming took 2 bases from V and 4 from J; bases not matched to a gene: 1. In nucleotides, the CDR3 is TGTGCCAGCAGTTTATCGGGGGGCACCGGGGAGCTGTTTTTT. Its protein product is CASSLSGGTGELFF.

As concerns this clonotype: The CDR3 does not end in the conserved phenylalanine or tryptophan, so this is likely a read error. The chain joins TRBV28 to TRBJ2-2, with 9 positions matching TRBD1. This CDR3 is 15 amino acids long. Germline values: CDR1 MDHEN, CDR2 SYDVKM. The CDR3, as DNA: TGTGCCAGCAGTTACCGGGACAGGGTCTCCGGGGAACTGTTTTCT. Encoded protein: CASSYRDRVSGELFS.

With regard to this clonotype: A read error may produce the germline difference seen at one junction end. The rearrangement joins TRBV14 to TRBJ1-6; possible D gene TRBD1, 6 bases. CDR3 length: 14 amino acids. The germline V gene has CDR1 SGHDN and CDR2 FVKESK. The CDR3 reads CASSHSGENSHLHF. The CDR3 region has the DNA TGTGCCAGCAGCCACTCAGGGGAAAATTCACACCTCCACTTT.

The CDR3 nucleotides read TGCGCCAGCAGTGAGTTCGGGGATTCACCCCTCCACTTT. This translates into CASSEFGDSPLHF. The chain couples TRBV10-2 to TRBJ1-6; no clear D. The germline CDR1 and CDR2 sequences are WSHSY and SAAADI. V lost 1 base, J lost 8 bases, and 6 bases lay in between. This CDR3 comprises 13 residues.